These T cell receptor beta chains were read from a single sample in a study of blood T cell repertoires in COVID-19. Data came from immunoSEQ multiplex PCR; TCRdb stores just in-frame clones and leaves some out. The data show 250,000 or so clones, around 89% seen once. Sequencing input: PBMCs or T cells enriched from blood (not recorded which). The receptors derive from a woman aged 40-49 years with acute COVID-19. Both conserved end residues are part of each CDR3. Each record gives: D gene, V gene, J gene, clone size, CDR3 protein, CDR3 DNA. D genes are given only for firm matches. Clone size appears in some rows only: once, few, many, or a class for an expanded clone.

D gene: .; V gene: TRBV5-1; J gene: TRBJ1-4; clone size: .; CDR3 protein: CASSLAPQTTNEKLFF; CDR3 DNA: TGCGCCAGCAGCTTGGCCCCTCAGACAACTAATGAAAAACTGTTTTTT
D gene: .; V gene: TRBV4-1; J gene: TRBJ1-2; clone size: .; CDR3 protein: CASSQPLRGEGDTF; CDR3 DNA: TGCGCCAGCAGCCAACCCCTCAGGGGAGAAGGGGACACCTTC
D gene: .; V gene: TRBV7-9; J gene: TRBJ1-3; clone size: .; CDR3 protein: CASSLSGGAGNTIYF; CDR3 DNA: TGTGCCAGCAGCTTAAGCGGAGGGGCTGGAAACACCATATATTTT
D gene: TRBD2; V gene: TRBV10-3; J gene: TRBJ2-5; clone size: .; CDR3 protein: CAISDAGGQETQYF; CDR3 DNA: TGTGCCATCAGTGACGCGGGAGGTCAAGAGACCCAGTACTTC
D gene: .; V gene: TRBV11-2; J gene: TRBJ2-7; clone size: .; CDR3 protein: CASSLLIPYEQYF; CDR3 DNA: TGTGCCAGCAGTCTCCTAATTCCCTACGAGCAGTACTTC
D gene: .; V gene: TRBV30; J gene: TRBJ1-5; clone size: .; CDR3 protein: CAWSVQDGQPQHF; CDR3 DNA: TGTGCCTGGAGTGTACAGGACGGTCAGCCCCAGCATTTT
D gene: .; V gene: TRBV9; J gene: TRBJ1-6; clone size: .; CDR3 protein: CASSVGRGYSPLHF; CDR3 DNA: TGTGCCAGCAGCGTAGGCCGGGGATATTCACCCCTCCACTTT
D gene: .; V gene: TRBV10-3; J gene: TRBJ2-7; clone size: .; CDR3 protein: CAIGLLGHEQYF; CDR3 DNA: TGTGCCATAGGACTGCTTGGCCACGAGCAGTACTTC
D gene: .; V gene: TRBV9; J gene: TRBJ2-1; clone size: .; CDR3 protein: CASSASGSSYNEQFF; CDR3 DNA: TGTGCCAGCAGCGCAAGCGGTAGCTCCTACAATGAGCAGTTCTTC
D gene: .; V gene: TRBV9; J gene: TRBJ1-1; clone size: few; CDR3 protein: CASSVGDEEGAFF; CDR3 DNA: TGTGCCAGCAGCGTAGGTGATGAAGAGGGAGCTTTCTTT
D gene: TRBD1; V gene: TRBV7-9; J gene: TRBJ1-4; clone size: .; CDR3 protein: CASSRTGFNEKLFF; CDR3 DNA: TGTGCCAGCAGCCGGACAGGGTTTAATGAAAAACTGTTTTTT
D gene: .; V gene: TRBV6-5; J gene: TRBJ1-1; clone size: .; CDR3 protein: CASSGSQMNTEAFF; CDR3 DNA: TGTGCCAGCTCTGGCTCGCAGATGAACACTGAAGCTTTCTTT
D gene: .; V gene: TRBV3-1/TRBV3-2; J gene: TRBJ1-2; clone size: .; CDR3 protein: CASSQVGPAGYGYTF; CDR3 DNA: TGTGCCAGCAGCCAAGTTGGGCCAGCTGGCTATGGCTACACCTTC
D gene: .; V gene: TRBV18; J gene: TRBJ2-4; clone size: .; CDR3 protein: CASSPTELGWGDIQYF; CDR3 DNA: TGTGCCAGCTCACCAACGGAGTTGGGTTGGGGGGACATTCAGTACTTC
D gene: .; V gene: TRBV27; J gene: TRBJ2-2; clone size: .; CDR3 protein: CASRRDSPPGELFF; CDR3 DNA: TGTGCCAGCAGGCGGGACTCACCCCCCGGGGAGCTGTTTTTT
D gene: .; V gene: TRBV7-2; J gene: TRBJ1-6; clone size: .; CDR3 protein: CASSYRVSPLHF; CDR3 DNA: TGTGCCAGCAGCTACAGGGTTTCACCCCTCCACTTT
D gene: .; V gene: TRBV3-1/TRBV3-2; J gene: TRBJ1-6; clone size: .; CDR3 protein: CASSQDRNSNSPLHF; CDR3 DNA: TGTGCCAGCAGCCAAGATAGGAACAGTAATTCACCCCTCCACTTT
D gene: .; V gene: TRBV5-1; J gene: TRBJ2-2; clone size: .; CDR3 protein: CASNFGLASSWAGELFF; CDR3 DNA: TGCGCCAGCAATTTCGGATTAGCGTCCTCCTGGGCCGGGGAGCTGTTTTTT
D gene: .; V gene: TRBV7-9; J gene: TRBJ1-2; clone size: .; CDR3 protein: CASSLNRPGGRPDYTF; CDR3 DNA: TGTGCCAGCAGCTTAAACCGCCCGGGGGGCCGACCCGACTACACCTTC
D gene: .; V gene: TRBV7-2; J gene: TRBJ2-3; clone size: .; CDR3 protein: CASSRQKKLTDTQYF; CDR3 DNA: TGTGCCAGCAGTCGCCAAAAGAAACTCACAGATACGCAGTATTTT
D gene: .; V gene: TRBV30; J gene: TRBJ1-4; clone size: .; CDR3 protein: CAWKRGPDNEKLFF; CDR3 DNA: TGTGCCTGGAAGCGGGGGCCAGATAATGAAAAACTGTTTTTT
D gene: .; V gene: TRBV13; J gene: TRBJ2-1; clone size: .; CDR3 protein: CASSLSFVARALEQFF; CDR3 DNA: TGTGCCAGCAGCTTAAGTTTTGTCGCTAGAGCCCTTGAGCAGTTCTTC
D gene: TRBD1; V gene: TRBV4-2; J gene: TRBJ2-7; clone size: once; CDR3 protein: CASSLGTGAEGEQYF; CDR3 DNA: TGTGCCAGCAGCCTCGGGACAGGGGCAGAAGGCGAGCAGTACTTC
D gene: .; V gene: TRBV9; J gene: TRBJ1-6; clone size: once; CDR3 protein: CASSDRGGLNSPLHF; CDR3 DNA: TGTGCCAGCAGCGATCGGGGGGGCTTAAATTCACCCCTCCACTTT
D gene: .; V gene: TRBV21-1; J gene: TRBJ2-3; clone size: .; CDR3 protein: CASRGQGTDTQYF; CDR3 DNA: TGTGCCAGCAGGGGACAGGGAACAGATACGCAGTATTTT
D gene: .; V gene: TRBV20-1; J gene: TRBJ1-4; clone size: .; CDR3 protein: CSANEGENEKLFF; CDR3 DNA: TGCAGTGCTAATGAAGGGGAAAATGAAAAACTGTTTTTT
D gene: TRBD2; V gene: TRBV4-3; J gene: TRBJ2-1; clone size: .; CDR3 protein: CASSQDGSGGNNEQFF; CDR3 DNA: TGCGCCAGCAGCCAAGATGGGAGCGGGGGGAATAATGAGCAGTTCTTC
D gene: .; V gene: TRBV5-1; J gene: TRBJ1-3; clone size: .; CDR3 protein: CASGGVSGNTIYF; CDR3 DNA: TGCGCCAGCGGAGGAGTCTCTGGAAACACCATATATTTT
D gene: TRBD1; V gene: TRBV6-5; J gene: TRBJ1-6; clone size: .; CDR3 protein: CASNDRGGNSPLHF; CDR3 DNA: TGTGCCAGCAACGACAGGGGAGGTAATTCACCCCTCCACTTT
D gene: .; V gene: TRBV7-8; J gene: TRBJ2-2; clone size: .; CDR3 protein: CASSRDGGTGELFF; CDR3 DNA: TGTGCCAGCAGCCGAGACGGGGGTACCGGGGAGCTGTTTTTT
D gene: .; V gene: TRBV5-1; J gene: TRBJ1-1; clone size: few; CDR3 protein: CASSLEPGTPNTEAFF; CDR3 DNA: TGCGCCAGCAGCTTGGAACCCGGGACACCGAACACTGAAGCTTTCTTT
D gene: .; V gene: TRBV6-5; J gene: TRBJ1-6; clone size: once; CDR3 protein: CASSYTKNHNSPLHF; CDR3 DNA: TGTGCCAGCAGTTATACAAAAAATCATAATTCACCCCTCCACTTT
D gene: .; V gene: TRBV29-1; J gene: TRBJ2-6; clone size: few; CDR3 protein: CSWMRARAGANVLTF; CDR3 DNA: TGCAGCTGGATGAGGGCCCGGGCTGGGGCCAACGTCCTGACTTTC
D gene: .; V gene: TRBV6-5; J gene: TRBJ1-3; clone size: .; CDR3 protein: CATQEVPRNTIYF; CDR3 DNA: TGTGCCACCCAGGAGGTCCCACGAAACACCATATATTTT